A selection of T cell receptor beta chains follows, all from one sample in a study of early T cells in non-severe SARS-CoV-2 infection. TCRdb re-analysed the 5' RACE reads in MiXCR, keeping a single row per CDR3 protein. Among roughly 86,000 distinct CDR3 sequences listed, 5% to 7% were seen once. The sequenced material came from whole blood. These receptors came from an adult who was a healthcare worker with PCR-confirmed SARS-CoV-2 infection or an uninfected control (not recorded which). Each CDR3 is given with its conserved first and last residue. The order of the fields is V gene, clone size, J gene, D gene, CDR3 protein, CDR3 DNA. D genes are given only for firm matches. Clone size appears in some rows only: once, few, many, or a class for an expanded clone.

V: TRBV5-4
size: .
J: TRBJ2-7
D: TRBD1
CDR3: CASSLGGGQGFHEQYF
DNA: TGTGCCAGCAGCTTGGGAGGGGGACAGGGTTTCCACGAGCAGTACTTC

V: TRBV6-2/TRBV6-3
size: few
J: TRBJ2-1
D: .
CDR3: CASQSPPQGEQFF
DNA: TGTGCCAGCCAATCGCCACCACAGGGAGAGCAGTTCTTC

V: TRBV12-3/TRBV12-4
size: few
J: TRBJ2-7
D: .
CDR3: CASRRDRISYEQYF
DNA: TGTGCCAGCAGGAGGGACCGGATCTCCTACGAGCAGTACTTC

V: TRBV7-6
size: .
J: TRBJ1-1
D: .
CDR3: CASSLAKSATEAFF
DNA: TGTGCCAGCAGCCTGGCTAAGTCGGCCACTGAAGCTTTCTTT

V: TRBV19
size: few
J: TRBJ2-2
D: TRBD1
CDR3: CATRDRGSTGELFF
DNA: TGTGCCACCAGGGACAGGGGAAGCACCGGGGAGCTGTTTTTT

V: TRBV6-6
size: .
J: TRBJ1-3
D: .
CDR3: CASRYQGSGNTIYF
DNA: TGTGCCAGCAGATACCAGGGCTCTGGAAACACCATATATTTT

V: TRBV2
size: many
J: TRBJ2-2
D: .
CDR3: CASTRSSAPGELFF
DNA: TGTGCCAGCACCCGCAGCTCAGCTCCCGGGGAGCTGTTTTTT

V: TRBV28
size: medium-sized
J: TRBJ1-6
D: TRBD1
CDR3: CASSPPPGQDNSPLHF
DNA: TGTGCCAGCAGTCCACCTCCGGGACAGGATAATTCACCCCTCCACTTT

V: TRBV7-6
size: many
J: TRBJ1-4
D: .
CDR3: CASSFGRQINEKLFF
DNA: TGTGCCAGCAGCTTCGGAAGACAGATTAATGAAAAACTGTTTTTT

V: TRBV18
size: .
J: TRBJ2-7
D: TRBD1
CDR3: CASSPRDRGSYEQYF
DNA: TGTGCCAGCTCACCCCGGGACAGGGGGTCCTACGAGCAGTACTTC

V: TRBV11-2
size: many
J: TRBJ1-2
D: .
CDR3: CASSLVRTPGGGYTF
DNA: TGTGCCAGCAGCTTAGTAAGGACACCCGGTGGAGGCTACACCTTC

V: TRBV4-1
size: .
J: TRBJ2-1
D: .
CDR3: CASSHLGPGLRLVQFF
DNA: TGCGCCAGCAGCCACCTCGGACCAGGGCTTCGTTTGGTGCAGTTCTTC

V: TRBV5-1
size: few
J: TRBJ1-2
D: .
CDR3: CASSLAPGPNYGYTF
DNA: TGCGCCAGCAGCTTGGCCCCGGGCCCCAACTATGGCTACACCTTC

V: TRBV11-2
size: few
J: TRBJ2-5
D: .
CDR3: CASSLGVGETQETQYF
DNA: TGTGCCAGCAGCTTAGGGGTAGGAGAAACCCAAGAGACCCAGTACTTC

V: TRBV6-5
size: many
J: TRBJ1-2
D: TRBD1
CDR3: CASSSNYRGLGYTF
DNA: TGTGCCAGCAGTTCCAATTACAGGGGGCTCGGCTACACCTTC

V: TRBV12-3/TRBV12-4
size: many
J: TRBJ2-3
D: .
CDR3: CASSPDGSEDTQYF
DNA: TGTGCCAGCAGCCCAGACGGGTCAGAAGATACGCAGTATTTT

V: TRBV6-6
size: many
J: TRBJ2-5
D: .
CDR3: CASSYSRRLQETQYF
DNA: TGTGCCAGCAGTTACTCAAGGCGTCTCCAAGAGACCCAGTACTTC

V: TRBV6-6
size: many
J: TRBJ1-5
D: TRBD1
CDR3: CASTKGGGAISQPQHF
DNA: TGTGCCAGCACCAAAGGAGGGGGCGCGATCAGTCAGCCCCAGCATTTT